This T cell receptor beta chain was captured in a study of cytomegalovirus exposure and HLA in healthy donors. The PCR contained 60 Vbeta and 13 Jbeta primers. Measured with immunoSEQ multiplex PCR; TCRdb has only the in-frame clones, and not every one. The table includes some 200,000 clones, just under 70% detected once. Germline CDR1 SGHRS, CDR2 YFSETQ. V gave up 3 bases and J gave up 7 bases; unmatched junction bases: 13. CDR3 length: 15 amino acids. General observations from the study: Excluded: some indistinguishable V segments such as TRBV6-2 and TRBV6-3. Sequencing probably produced one cluster of sequence variants that were highly shared. More clonal expansion characterized HLA-associated TCR beta chains than equally common others in a later analysis. The number of N-insertions in an Asian-associated ancestry cluster was reportedly below the approximately 690-donor mean in a later analysis.

This clone was observed a few times. Its antigen is as yet unknown. The chain combines TRBV5-1 with TRBJ2-7; 7 bases line up with TRBD2. Source material: PBMCs. The TCR sequence derives from a middle-aged man in good health and CMV-seropositive. CDR3 sequence reads: CASSYASGVLGEQYF. CDR3 nucleotide sequence: TGCGCCAGCAGCTACGCTAGCGGAGTGCTGGGAGAGCAGTACTTC. The full variable domain, rest sourced from reference TRBV5-1 and TRBJ2-7, is KAGVTQTPRYLIKTRGQQVTLSCSPISGHRSVSWYQQTPGQGLQFLFEYFSETQRNKGNFPGRFSGRQFSNSRSEMNVSTLELGDSALYLCASSYASGVLGEQYFGPGTRLTVT.